This paragraph covers one T cell receptor beta chain sequence. Its cognate antigen is unknown. Expressed TCRB transcripts were sequenced because the isolated RNA had all been reverse transcribed beforehand. Sequencing used immunoSEQ multiplex PCR; TCRdb keeps in-frame clones, though not all of them. The sample yields 130,000 or so clones, roughly 9.7% seen once. The ends lost 8 bases at V and 7 bases at J; junction bases unmatched: 13. The germline gives CDR1 MNHEY, CDR2 SVGAGI. This CDR3 has 16 amino acids. The data belong to a study of beta chain features in type 1 diabetes. Turning to the study itself: Patients looked much like healthy donors when it came to age, gender and cell yields. Study-level results: Compared to healthy donors, patients appeared to have naive, central memory and Treg TCRB repertoires that were more alike.

The sample comprised central memory CD4+ T cells from blood. This TCR was recovered from a woman aged 35 to 49 in good health. The rearrangement uses TRBV6-5 and TRBJ2-2, with 10 bases lining up with TRBD2. CDR3 DNA: TGTGCCAGCGGTTCTAGCGGGGGCACCCGAGTCGGGGAGCTGTTTTTT. Encoded protein: CASGSSGGTRVGELFF.